This T cell receptor (beta chain) was documented in a study of OX40 agonist ivuxolimab in advanced cancers. Study-wide points: Blood T cells, both CD4+ and CD8+, expanded clonally by week 6 at 0.1 to 3.0 mg/kg. At 0.1-3.0 mg/kg, partial responders had clonal expansion among the lowest observed.

Method: immunoSEQ multiplex PCR; TCRdb's copy keeps in-frame clones and lacks some. The sample shows 100,000 to 150,000 clones, approximately 90% of them seen only once. On this clone: Its antigen is as yet unknown.

The J segment lost 7 bases and the V segment lost 4 bases, leaving 11 bases of the junction unmatched. Germline V lookup: CDR1 SGHTS, CDR2 YDEGEE. The CDR3 is 15 residues long. The sequencing here drew on CD4+ or CD8+ T cells sorted from blood, taken in a trial of the OX40 agonist ivuxolimab. The receptor comes from an adult with an advanced solid tumor such as melanoma, head and neck, liver or kidney cancer. The genes are TRBV5-8 and TRBJ2-1; 7 bases are a match to TRBD2. The CDR3 is CASSNGLDSKNEQFF. For the CDR3, the DNA is TGTGCCAGCAGCAACGGACTAGATTCTAAGAATGAGCAGTTCTTC.